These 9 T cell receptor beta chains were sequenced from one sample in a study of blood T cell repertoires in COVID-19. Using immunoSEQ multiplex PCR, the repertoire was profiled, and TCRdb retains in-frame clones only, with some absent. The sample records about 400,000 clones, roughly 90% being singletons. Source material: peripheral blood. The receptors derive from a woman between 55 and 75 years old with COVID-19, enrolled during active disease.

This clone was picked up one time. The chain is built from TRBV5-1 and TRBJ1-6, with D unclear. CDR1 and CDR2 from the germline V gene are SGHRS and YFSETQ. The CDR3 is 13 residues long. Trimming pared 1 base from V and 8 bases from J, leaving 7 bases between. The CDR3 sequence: CASSLKSDSPLHF. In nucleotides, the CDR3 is TGCGCCAGCAGCTTGAAGTCGGATTCACCCCTCCACTTT. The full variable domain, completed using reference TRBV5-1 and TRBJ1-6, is KAGVTQTPRYLIKTRGQQVTLSCSPISGHRSVSWYQQTPGQGLQFLFEYFSETQRNKGNFPGRFSGRQFSNSRSEMNVSTLELGDSALYLCASSLKSDSPLHFGNGTRLTVT.

CDR3 protein: CASSGPGYVTEAFF. CDR3 coding DNA: TGTGCCAGCAGCGGGCCGGGGTACGTTACTGAAGCTTTCTTT. The chain carries TRBV9 and TRBJ1-1; no firm D call. V was trimmed by 3 bases and J by 5 bases, leaving 14 bases between them. The CDR3 runs to 14 residues. Per germline, CDR1 SGDLS and CDR2 YYNGEE.

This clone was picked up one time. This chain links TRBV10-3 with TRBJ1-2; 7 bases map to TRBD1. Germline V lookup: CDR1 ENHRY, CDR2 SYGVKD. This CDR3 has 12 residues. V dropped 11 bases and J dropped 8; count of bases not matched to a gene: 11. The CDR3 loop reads CASEGGIGGYTF. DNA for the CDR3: TGTGCCTCAGAAGGGGGCATTGGGGGCTACACCTTC.

The CDR3 protein is CSLTYYRDRDCISYNSPLHF. DNA of the CDR3: TGCAGCCTTACCTATTATCGGGACAGGGACTGCATTTCCTATAATTCACCCCTCCACTTT. The chain has TRBV29-1 and TRBJ1-6; 9 positions match TRBD1. The CDR3 is 20 amino acids. The V gene end was trimmed by 8 bases and the J gene end by 1 base; junction bases not matched to a gene: 21. CDR1 and CDR2 from the germline V gene are SQVTM and ANQGSEA.

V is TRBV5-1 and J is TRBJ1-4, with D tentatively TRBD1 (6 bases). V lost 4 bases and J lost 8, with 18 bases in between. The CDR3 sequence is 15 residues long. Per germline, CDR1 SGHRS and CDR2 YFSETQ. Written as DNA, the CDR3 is TGCGCCAGCAGCGACGAGTTAGACAGGCCCGAAAAACTGTTTTTT. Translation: CASSDELDRPEKLFF.

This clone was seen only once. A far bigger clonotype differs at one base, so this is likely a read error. CDR3 DNA sequence: TGTGCCAGCAGGGGAGAAGATACGCAGTATTTT. Encoded protein: CASRGEDTQYF. The rearrangement uses TRBV27 and TRBJ2-3, with D tentatively TRBD2 (5 bases). V was clipped by 6 bases and J by 5 bases, with 6 bases between them. Germline CDR1 is MNHEY and CDR2 is SMNVEV (reference sequence). This CDR3 spans 11 amino acids.

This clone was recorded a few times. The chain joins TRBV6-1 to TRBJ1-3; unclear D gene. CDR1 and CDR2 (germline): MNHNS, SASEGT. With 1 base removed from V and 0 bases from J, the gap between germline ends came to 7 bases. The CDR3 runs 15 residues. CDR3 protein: CASSEGFNSGNTIYF. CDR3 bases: TGTGCCAGCAGTGAAGGTTTCAACTCTGGAAACACCATATATTTT.

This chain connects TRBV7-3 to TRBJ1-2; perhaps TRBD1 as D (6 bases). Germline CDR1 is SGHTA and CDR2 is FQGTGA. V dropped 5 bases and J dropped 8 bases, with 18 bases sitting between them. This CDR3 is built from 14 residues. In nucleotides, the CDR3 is TGTGCCAGCAGCCCGGGGGGCGGGGCGGGCGGCTACACCTTC. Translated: CASSPGGGAGGYTF.

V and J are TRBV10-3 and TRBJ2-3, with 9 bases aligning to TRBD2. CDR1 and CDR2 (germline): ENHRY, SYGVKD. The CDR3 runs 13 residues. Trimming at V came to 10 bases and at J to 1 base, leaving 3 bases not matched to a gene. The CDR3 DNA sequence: TGTGCCACTGGCGGGGGGGGCACAGATACGCAGTATTTT. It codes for CATGGGGTDTQYF.